The rows below give T cell receptor beta chains drawn from one sample of a study of graft-versus-host responses after intestinal transplantation. Assay: immunoSEQ multiplex PCR; the TCRdb copy retains only in-frame clones and omits some. The sample carries 20,000 to 30,000 clones, 90% recorded once. Material: PBMCs, obtained 39 days after intestinal transplant. These receptors all stem from a human patient who received an intestinal transplant, so some T cells may come from the graft donor. Each CDR3 is given with its conserved first and last residue. The D gene is left open where the match is weak. Clone size, where shown, is once, few, many, or a class for clones that have expanded.

D gene	V gene	J gene	clone size	CDR3 DNA	CDR3 protein
NA	TRBV2	TRBJ1-5	NA	TGTGCCAGCACCCTGCTATTCGGGCCCCAGCATTTT	CASTLLFGPQHF
NA	TRBV5-6	TRBJ1-1	NA	TGTGCCAGCAGCTTGAGGGGCACTGAAGCTTTCTTT	CASSLRGTEAFF
NA	TRBV6-5	TRBJ2-2	NA	TGTGCCAGCAGTTGGATTAATACCGGGGAGCTGTTTTTT	CASSWINTGELFF
NA	TRBV15	TRBJ2-7	NA	TGTGCCACCAGCATGATTAGAGGCTCCTACGAGCAGTACTTC	CATSMIRGSYEQYF
NA	TRBV28	TRBJ2-5	NA	TGTGCCAGCAGGCGGCAGCGGGCTACTAAAGAGACCCAGTACTTC	CASRRQRATKETQYF
TRBD1	TRBV2	TRBJ1-1	NA	TGTGCCAGCAGTCCCCGGACAGGGCTGAACACTGAAGCTTTCTTT	CASSPRTGLNTEAFF
TRBD1	TRBV29-1	TRBJ2-5	NA	TGCAGCGTTGAGGGGACAGGAGCCTGGGAGACCCAGTACTTC	CSVEGTGAWETQYF
NA	TRBV2	TRBJ2-1	NA	TGTGCCAGCAGTGATGCTAGCGACTACAATGAGCAGTTCTTC	CASSDASDYNEQFF
NA	TRBV2	TRBJ2-7	NA	TGTGCCAGCAGGGGCGCAGCGGGCCCTACATACTCCTACGAGCAGTACTTC	CASRGAAGPTYSYEQYF
TRBD1	TRBV6-6	TRBJ1-5	NA	TGTGCCAGCAGTCCCCTAGGACAGGGGGCGGATCAGCCCCAGCATTTT	CASSPLGQGADQPQHF
NA	TRBV4-1	TRBJ1-5	NA	TGCGCCAGCAGCCAAGATCTGCGGGGTAATCAGCCCCAGCATTTT	CASSQDLRGNQPQHF
NA	TRBV4-3	TRBJ2-1	NA	TGCGCCAGCAGCCAAAGAGCAGCGGACCTCTACAATGAGCAGTTCTTC	CASSQRAADLYNEQFF
NA	TRBV27	TRBJ2-7	NA	TGTGCCAGCAGTTTATTAAGCGGCTCCTACGAGCAGTACTTC	CASSLLSGSYEQYF
TRBD1	TRBV5-1	TRBJ2-1	NA	TGCGCCAGCAGCTTCCCGAAACTAAGGTGGGCAGGGGGCAAGAGCAATGAGCAGTTCTTC	CASSFPKLRWAGGKSNEQFF
NA	TRBV20-1	TRBJ1-1	NA	TGCAGAAGCCGAGGGGCGACTGAAGCTTTCTTT	CRSRGATEAFF
NA	TRBV4-1	TRBJ1-2	NA	TGCGCCAGCAGCCAAAGGAAGGGGGTCTATGGCTACACCTTC	CASSQRKGVYGYTF
TRBD1	TRBV27	TRBJ2-7	few	TGTGCCAGCAGTCCCCTGGGGTCGACAGGGATCTACGAGCAGTACTTC	CASSPLGSTGIYEQYF
NA	TRBV7-9	TRBJ1-1	NA	TGTGCCAGCAGCTCGATAAGACATAGAAGGGCTGAAGCTTTCTTT	CASSSIRHRRAEAFF
TRBD1	TRBV2	TRBJ2-2	NA	TGTGCCAGCAGGACAGGGGGCACCGGGGAGCTGTTTTTT	CASRTGGTGELFF
NA	TRBV18	TRBJ2-1	NA	TGTGCCAGCTCCATTTTGATGGGGGGAGTCGTCTACAATGAGCAGTTCTTC	CASSILMGGVVYNEQFF
NA	TRBV6-9	TRBJ1-1	NA	TGTGCCAGCAGTTACTCACAGGGAAATTGGCGCACTGAAGCTTTCTTT	CASSYSQGNWRTEAFF
NA	TRBV7-8	TRBJ2-1	NA	TGTGCCAGCAGCTTAGGGGACGGGTACAATGAGCAGTTCTTC	CASSLGDGYNEQFF
NA	TRBV4-3	TRBJ1-6	NA	TGCGCCAGCAGCCAACGCCAAGACTATAATTCACCCCTCCACTTT	CASSQRQDYNSPLHF
NA	TRBV18	TRBJ1-4	NA	TGTGCCAGCTCACCAGTTCTGCATGCCCAGGAAAAACTGTTTTTT	CASSPVLHAQEKLFF
NA	TRBV28	TRBJ2-5	NA	TGTGCCAGCAGTTTATGGAGGGGGGAGACCCAGTACTTC	CASSLWRGETQYF
NA	TRBV13	TRBJ2-1	NA	TGTGCCAGCAGCTTAGGCGAAGAGGGCGGGTCCTACAATGAGCAGTTCTTC	CASSLGEEGGSYNEQFF
NA	TRBV6-5	TRBJ2-7	NA	TGTGCCAGCAGTGAGGCAGGTATATCCTACGAGCAGTACTTC	CASSEAGISYEQYF
NA	TRBV7-9	TRBJ1-4	NA	TGTGCCAGCAGCGTCCGGGACACCAAAGGGGAAAAACTGTTTTTT	CASSVRDTKGEKLFF
TRBD2	TRBV27	TRBJ2-1	NA	TGTGCCAGCAGTGGAGCGGGAACCTACAATGAGCAGTTCTTC	CASSGAGTYNEQFF
TRBD1	TRBV30	TRBJ1-1	NA	TGTGCCTGGAGTGTACAGGGGAGGGGTGTCACTGAAGCTTTCTTT	CAWSVQGRGVTEAFF
TRBD2	TRBV4-1	TRBJ2-7	NA	TGCGCCAGCAGCCAAGAGGGAGGGACCTACTCCTACGAGCAGTACTTC	CASSQEGGTYSYEQYF
TRBD2	TRBV28	TRBJ2-7	NA	TGTGCCAGCACCCCCCCGGGACTAGCGGGAAATGACGAGCAGTACTTC	CASTPPGLAGNDEQYF
TRBD2	TRBV2	TRBJ2-2	NA	TGTGCCAGCAGTGGGGCGGGAGCGAACACCGGGGAGCTGTTTTTT	CASSGAGANTGELFF
NA	TRBV6-5	TRBJ1-1	NA	TGTGCCAGCAGTTACACCGGCCTGAACACTGAAGCTTTCTTT	CASSYTGLNTEAFF
NA	TRBV7-9	TRBJ1-2	NA	TGTGCCAGCAGCTTCGGGGAGGGTCAGCATGGCTACACCTTC	CASSFGEGQHGYTF
NA	TRBV6-5	TRBJ2-1	NA	TGTGCCAGCAGTAGACCCACCTACAATGAGCAGTTCTTC	CASSRPTYNEQFF
NA	TRBV21-1	TRBJ2-3	once	TGTGCCAGCAGCAAATCGGTCTCCCCTCTAAGCACAGATACGCAGTATTTT	CASSKSVSPLSTDTQYF
NA	TRBV5-6	TRBJ1-1	NA	TGTGCCAGCAGCTTGGGAGGAGAAATCGCTGAAGCTTTCTTT	CASSLGGEIAEAFF
NA	TRBV5-5	TRBJ1-2	NA	TGTGCCAGCAGCTTGCCAGCGCTATCTCATGGCTACACCTTC	CASSLPALSHGYTF
TRBD1	TRBV5-1	TRBJ2-7	NA	TGCGCCAGCAGCCAGGGGACAGGGGTCTACGAGCAGTACTTC	CASSQGTGVYEQYF
NA	TRBV7-9	TRBJ2-5	NA	TGTGCCAGCAGCTTACAGGGCCCGGGACATCTTTTCTGGTTCTTGACCCAGTACTTC	CASSLQGPGHLFWFLTQYF